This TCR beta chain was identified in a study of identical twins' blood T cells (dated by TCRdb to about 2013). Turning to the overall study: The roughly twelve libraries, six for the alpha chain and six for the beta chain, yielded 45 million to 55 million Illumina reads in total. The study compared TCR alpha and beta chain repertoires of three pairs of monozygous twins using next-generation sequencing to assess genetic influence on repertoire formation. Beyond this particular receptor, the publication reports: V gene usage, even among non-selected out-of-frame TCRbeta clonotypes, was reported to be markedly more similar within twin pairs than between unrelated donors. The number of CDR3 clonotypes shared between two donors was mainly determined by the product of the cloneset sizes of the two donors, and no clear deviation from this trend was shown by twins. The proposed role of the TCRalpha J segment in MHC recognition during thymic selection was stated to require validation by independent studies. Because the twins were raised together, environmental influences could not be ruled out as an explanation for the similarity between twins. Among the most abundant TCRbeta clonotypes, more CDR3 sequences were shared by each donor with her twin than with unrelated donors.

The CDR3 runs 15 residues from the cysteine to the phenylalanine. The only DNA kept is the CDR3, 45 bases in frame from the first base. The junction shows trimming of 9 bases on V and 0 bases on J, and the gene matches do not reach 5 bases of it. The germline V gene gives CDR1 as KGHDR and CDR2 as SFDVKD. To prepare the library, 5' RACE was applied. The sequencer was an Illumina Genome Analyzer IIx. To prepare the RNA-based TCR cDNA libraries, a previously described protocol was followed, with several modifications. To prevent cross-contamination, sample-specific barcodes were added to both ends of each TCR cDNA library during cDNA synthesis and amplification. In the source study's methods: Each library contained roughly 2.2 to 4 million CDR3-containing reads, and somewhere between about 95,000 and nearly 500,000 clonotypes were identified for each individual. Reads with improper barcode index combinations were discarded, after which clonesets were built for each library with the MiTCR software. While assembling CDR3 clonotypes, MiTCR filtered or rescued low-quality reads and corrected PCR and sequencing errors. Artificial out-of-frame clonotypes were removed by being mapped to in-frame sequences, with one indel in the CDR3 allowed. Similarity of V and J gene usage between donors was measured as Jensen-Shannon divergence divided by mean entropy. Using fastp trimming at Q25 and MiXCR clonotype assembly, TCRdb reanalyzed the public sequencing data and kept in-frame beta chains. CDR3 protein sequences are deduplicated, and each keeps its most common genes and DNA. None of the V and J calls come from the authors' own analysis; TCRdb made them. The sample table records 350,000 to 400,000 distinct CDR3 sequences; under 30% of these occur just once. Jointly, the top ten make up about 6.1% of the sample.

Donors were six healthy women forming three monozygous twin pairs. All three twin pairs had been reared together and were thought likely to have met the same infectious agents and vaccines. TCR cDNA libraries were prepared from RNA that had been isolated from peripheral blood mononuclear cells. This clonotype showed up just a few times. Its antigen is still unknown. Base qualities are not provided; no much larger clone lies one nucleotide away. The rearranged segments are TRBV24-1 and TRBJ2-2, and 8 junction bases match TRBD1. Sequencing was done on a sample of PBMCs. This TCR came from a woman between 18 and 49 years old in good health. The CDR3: CATSSTGANTGELFF. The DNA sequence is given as TGTGCCACCTCATCGACAGGGGCGAACACCGGGGAGCTGTTTTTT.